Detailed here is one TCR beta chain. This CDR3 has 13 residues. With 3 bases clipped from V and 8 bases from J, the junction kept 4 bases outside the gene matches. Germline values: CDR1 MNHEY, CDR2 SMNVEV (reference sequence). Authors' processing steps: Estimated nucleated cell counts came from reference gene primer amplification. TCRdb's copy holds only in-frame clones and misses some; the assay was immunoSEQ multiplex PCR. The V and J calls and clone size come from that table; D and trimming were worked out from the DNA. The profile covers more than 95,000 clones, with roughly 85% appearing a single time and 2% to 2.5% taken by the ten largest. The data were obtained in a study of blood T cell repertoires in COVID-19. Study-level background: COVID-19 samples collected from the United States, Italy and Spain covered acute and convalescent phases. PBMCs, B-cell-depleted T cells, or T cells provided the cDNA or gDNA that made up the material.

The specimen was peripheral blood. The sequence was obtained from a man aged 30 to 39 with acute or convalescent COVID-19. The chain has TRBV27 and TRBJ1-2; TRBD1 aligns across 9 bases. This CDR3 is CASSFRTGAGYTF. The CDR3 bases are TGTGCCAGCAGTTTCCGGACAGGGGCCGGCTACACCTTC.